These 13 T cell receptor beta chains originate from one sample sequenced in a study of read filtering for tumor transcriptome and immune sequencing. From 300 to 450 ng of RNA, a library with molecular barcoded alpha/delta and beta/gamma adaptors was made. TCRdb fed the reads into MiXCR, producing one record per CDR3 protein. The data show 75,000 to 95,000 distinct CDR3 sequences, 20% to 25% seen once. Material for sequencing was a population of CD138-negative cells sorted from bone marrow. The receptors originated from a donor older than 35 with multiple myeloma.

There are a few counts of this clonotype. This could be a read error, since a much larger clone is one nucleotide away. The chain is built from TRBV5-1 and TRBJ2-1; 9 nucleotides agree with TRBD2. CDR3 size: 15 residues. Germline values: CDR1 SGHRS, CDR2 YFSETQ. The CDR3 nucleotides read TGCGCCAGCAGCCCTTCAAGCGGGGGGCTCAATGGGCAGTTCTTC. Amino acid sequence: CASSPSSGGLNGQFF. Full variable domain (remainder filled in from reference TRBV5-1 and TRBJ2-1): KAGVTQTPRYLIKTRGQQVTLSCSPISGHRSVSWYQQTPGQGLQFLFEYFSETQRNKGNFPGRFSGRQFSNSRSEMNVSTLELGDSALYLCASSPSSGGLNGQFFGPGTRLTVL.

This clonotype was detected many times. The CDR3 protein is CASSSDWAGELFF. CDR3 sequence (DNA): TGTGCCAGCAGCTCGGACTGGGCCGGGGAGCTGTTTTTT. The V call is TRBV7-9, the J call TRBJ2-2; D may be TRBD2 (5 bases). This CDR3 spans 13 amino acids. The germline CDR1 and CDR2 sequences are SEHNR and FQNEAQ (reference sequence). The V and J ends lost 4 bases and 6 bases respectively, with 9 bases between them. Full variable domain (missing parts from reference TRBV7-9 and TRBJ2-2): DTGVSQNPRHKITKRGQNVTFRCDPISEHNRLYWYRQTLGQGPEFLTYFQNEAQLEKSRLLSDRFSAERPKGSFSTLEIQRTEQGDSAMYLCASSSDWAGELFFGEGSRLTVL.

There are many counts of this clonotype. This chain links TRBV29-1 with TRBJ1-1, with D possibly being TRBD1 (5 bases). The CDR3 contains 14 residues. Trimming took 4 bases from V and 0 from J, leaving 12 bases between them. The V gene's germline CDR1 is SQVTM and CDR2 ANQGSEA. CDR3 sequence reads: CSVGWGRMNTEAFF. In DNA form, the CDR3 reads TGCAGCGTTGGTTGGGGCAGGATGAACACTGAAGCTTTCTTT.

This clonotype was seen many times. The rearrangement joins TRBV29-1 to TRBJ1-5, with unresolved D. The germline V gene encodes CDR1 SQVTM and CDR2 ANQGSEA. Between the trimmed V and J ends, which lost 4 bases and 4 bases, there was a span of 14 bases. CDR3 length equals 14 residues. The CDR3 loop is CSVVPDGGNQPQHF. The CDR3 bases are TGCAGCGTTGTCCCAGACGGAGGGAATCAGCCCCAGCATTTT.

The rearrangement links TRBV11-1 to TRBJ2-1; D uncertain. Per the germline V gene, CDR1 is SGHAT and CDR2 is FQDESV (reference sequence). The germline V and J ends were trimmed by 2 bases and 3 bases, with 8 bases remaining between them. This CDR3 comprises 14 residues. CDR3 in DNA: TGTGCCAGCAGCTTAAGGTCAAACTACAATGAGCAGTTCTTC. This gives the protein CASSLRSNYNEQFF.

This clonotype was seen many times. This sequence joins TRBV19 and TRBJ2-1; possibly TRBD2 for D (6 bases). V lost 3 bases and J lost 15, with 15 bases in between. The CDR3 loop spans 12 amino acids. CDR1 is LNHDA, CDR2 SQIVND, per germline (reference sequence). The CDR3 sequence: CASSMVGGGGFF. DNA of the CDR3: TGTGCCAGTAGTATGGTCGGGGGTGGCGGGTTCTTC.

This clonotype has at least ten counts. The chain carries TRBV6-6 and TRBJ1-1; D ambiguous. The V end lost 2 bases, the J end lost 2 bases, and 6 bases lay between the germline ends. Germline CDR1 is MNHNY and CDR2 is SVGAGI (reference sequence). The CDR3 consists of 13 residues. As DNA, the CDR3 is TGTGCCAGCAGTTACGTTGTAAACACTGAAGCTTTCTTT. Its protein is CASSYVVNTEAFF.

Details on this clonotype: A read error may explain this, as a much larger clone is one base away. This chain joins TRBV19 and TRBJ2-1; D is unclear. The germline V gene encodes CDR1 LNHDA and CDR2 SQIVND (reference sequence). This CDR3 contains 11 residues. CDR3 nucleotides: TGTGCCAGCGGCGATTACAATGATCAGTTCTTC. This encodes CASGDYNDQFF.

The CDR3 coding sequence is TGTGCCAGCAGTGGACGAGGGGGCACGGCAAATCAGCCCCAGCATTTT. It translates to CASSGRGGTANQPQHF. V gene TRBV27 combines with J gene TRBJ1-5; 7 bases align to TRBD1. The length of the CDR3 is 16 residues. Germline assignment: CDR1 MNHEY and CDR2 SMNVEV (reference sequence). J was trimmed by 4 bases and V by 5 bases; bases with no gene match: 11.

V usage is TRBV29-1 and J usage is TRBJ1-2; 8 nucleotides agree with TRBD1. The CDR3 spans 13 residues. Germline CDR1 is SQVTM and CDR2 is ANQGSEA. Trimming at V came to 6 bases and at J to 5 bases, leaving 8 bases not matched to a gene. The CDR3 nucleotides read TGCAGCGTAAGGACAGGGCTTCGATATGGCTACACCTTC. Its protein is CSVRTGLRYGYTF.

Details on this clonotype: Just one base apart from a much larger clone, this may be a read error. This chain uses TRBV3-1 with TRBJ2-2, with D possibly matching TRBD2 (5 bases). Germline V gene data show CDR1 as LGHDT and CDR2 as YNNKEL (reference sequence). The length of the CDR3 is 16 residues. CDR3 amino acids: CASSPQRIGNTGELIF. In DNA form, the CDR3 reads TGTGCCAGCAGCCCCCAAAGGATCGGGAACACCGGGGAGCTGATTTTT. The full variable domain, its missing parts supplied by reference TRBV3-1 and TRBJ2-2, is DTAVSQTPKYLVTQMGNDKSIKCEQNLGHDTMYWYKQDSKKFLKIMFSYNNKELIINETVPNRFSPKSPDKAHLNLHINSLELGDSAVYFCASSPQRIGNTGELIFGEGSRLTVL.

Points on this clonotype: A much larger clone is a single base away; this may be a read error. CDR3 sequence reads: CSARVQINTEASF. CDR3 DNA sequence: TGCAGTGCTAGGGTCCAGATTAACACTGAAGCTTCCTTT. V gene TRBV20-1 combines with J gene TRBJ1-1; D is undetermined. This CDR3 region has 13 residues. Germline V gene lookup returns CDR1 DFQATT and CDR2 SNEGSKA (reference sequence).

This clonotype was picked up many times. CDR3 sequence reads: CASSLALLSESRRPNSPLHF. The CDR3 DNA is TGTGCCAGCAGCTTAGCTTTACTGTCTGAGTCACGCCGACCCAATTCACCCCTCCACTTT. This chain joins TRBV7-9 and TRBJ1-6; no reliable D call. From germline, CDR1 is SEHNR and CDR2 FQNEAQ (reference sequence). This CDR3 region has 20 residues. With 0 bases removed from V and 7 bases from J, the gap between germline ends came to 25 bases.